This T cell receptor beta chain emerged from a study of T cells in localized non-small cell lung cancer. Overall study findings and caveats: A median of around 57 clones ranked among the top 100 in tumor appeared in adjacent lung. Higher T cell density in the blood was associated with longer overall survival, whereas higher adjacent-lung clonality associated with shorter survival. The tumor had only one region sequenced, so heterogeneity remains possible.

CDR1 is GTSNPN and CDR2 is SVGIG in the germline V gene (reference sequence). J lost 4 bases, V lost 0 bases, and 10 bases had no gene match. This CDR3 is 16 amino acids long. Repertoires were generated with immunoSEQ multiplex PCR, while TCRdb's copy carries only in-frame clones and drops some. The data show 100,000 to 150,000 clones, around 90% seen once. Concerning this clone: Its antigen is not known.

The chain has TRBV30 and TRBJ1-2; 8 bases are shared with TRBD1. The source was peripheral blood, collected before any cancer treatment. The clonotype originates from an older female donor with stage I lung adenocarcinoma. DNA for the CDR3: TGTGCCTGGAGTGTAGGGAGCAGGGGGCTCGGCTATGGCTACACCTTC. Its translation: CAWSVGSRGLGYGYTF.